This T cell receptor beta chain was recovered during a study of cytomegalovirus exposure and HLA in healthy donors. At the level of the study: Unique TCRs numbering roughly 85 million, obtained from HLA-typed donors, made up an early data release. Points from the study as a whole: CMV serostatus alone was available as immune exposure information. Roughly even sequencing depth across donors was the assumption behind the presence/absence analyses.

Primers: 60 Vbeta forward and 13 Jbeta reverse. The method was immunoSEQ multiplex PCR; TCRdb's version includes in-frame clones alone and lacks a portion of them. Among about 140,000 clones listed, about 70% were seen once. CDR1 MGHDK and CDR2 SYGVNS come from the germline V gene. The V gene lost 1 base and the J gene lost 0 bases, with 6 bases spanning the gap. The CDR3 spans 14 residues. Donors were nominally healthy when sampled, though unrecorded immune exposures were likely. This clone was seen a handful of times. Its antigen is not known. Sequenced sample: PBMCs. The chain is built from TRBV25-1 and TRBJ1-1; D not resolved. This sequence originates from a woman aged 55-75 years in good health and CMV-seropositive. The CDR3 loop reads CASSESQMNTEAFF. For the CDR3, the DNA is TGTGCCAGCAGTGAATCACAGATGAACACTGAAGCTTTCTTT.